This T cell receptor (beta chain) was obtained from a study of T cells in Graves' hyperthyroidism and ophthalmopathy. TCR beta CDR3 region amplification was performed from RNA transcripts. HTBI primers drove first-round RT-PCR of the TCR CDR3. Each CDR3 protein gets one entry after TCRdb re-called the multiplex PCR reads with MiXCR. The sample has 390,000 or so distinct CDR3 sequences; roughly 14% are singletons. On this clonotype itself: The target antigen is unknown.

The germline V gene encodes CDR1 SGHTA and CDR2 FQGNSA. This CDR3 has 17 residues. V was pared by 1 base and J by 4 bases, with 19 bases between. The diagnostic basis comprised clinical symptoms, serum thyroxine and TRAb, thyroid ultrasound and orbital computed tomography. Study-wide findings and caveats: Classification by a 13 V-J model distinguished ophthalmopathy from stable hyperthyroidism. The majority of expanded thyroid clonotypes above 0.001 also appeared in blood.

The rearrangement joins TRBV7-2 to TRBJ1-1, with D hard to call. The receptor comes from a young man with Graves' ophthalmopathy. Sample: blood. Here the CDR3 reads CASSLVRAVTFSTEAFF. CDR3 bases: TGTGCCAGCAGCTTAGTGCGGGCGGTAACTTTTAGCACTGAAGCTTTCTTT. Full variable domain (outside the CDR3, taken from reference TRBV7-2 and TRBJ1-1): GAGVSQSPSNKVTEKGKDVELRCDPISGHTALYWYRQSLGQGLEFLIYFQGNSAPDKSGLPSDRFSAERTGGSVSTLTIQRTQQEDSAVYLCASSLVRAVTFSTEAFFGQGTRLTVV.